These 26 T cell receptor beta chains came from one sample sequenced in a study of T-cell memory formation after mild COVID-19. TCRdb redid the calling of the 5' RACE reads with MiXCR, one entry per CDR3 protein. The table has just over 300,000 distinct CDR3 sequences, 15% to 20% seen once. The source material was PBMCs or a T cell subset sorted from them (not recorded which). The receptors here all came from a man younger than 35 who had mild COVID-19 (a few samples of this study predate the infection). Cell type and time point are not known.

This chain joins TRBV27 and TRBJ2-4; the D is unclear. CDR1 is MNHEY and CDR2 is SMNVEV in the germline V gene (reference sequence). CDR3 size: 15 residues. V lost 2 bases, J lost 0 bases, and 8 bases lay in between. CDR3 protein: CASSLMAVAKNIQYF. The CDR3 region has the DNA TGTGCCAGCAGTTTAATGGCGGTAGCCAAAAACATTCAGTACTTC.

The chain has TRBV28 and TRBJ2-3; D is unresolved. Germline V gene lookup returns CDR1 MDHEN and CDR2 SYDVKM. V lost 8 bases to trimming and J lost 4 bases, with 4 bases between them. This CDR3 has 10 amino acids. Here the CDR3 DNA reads TGTGCCAGCGTTCCAGATACGCAGTATTTT. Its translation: CASVPDTQYF.

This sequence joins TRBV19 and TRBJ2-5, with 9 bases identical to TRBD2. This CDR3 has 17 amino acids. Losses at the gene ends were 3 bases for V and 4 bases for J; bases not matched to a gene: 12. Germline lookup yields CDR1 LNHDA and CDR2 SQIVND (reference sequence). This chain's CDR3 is CASSIRGGRGGRETQYF. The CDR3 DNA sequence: TGTGCCAGTAGTATCAGAGGAGGGCGGGGGGGCCGAGAGACCCAGTACTTC.

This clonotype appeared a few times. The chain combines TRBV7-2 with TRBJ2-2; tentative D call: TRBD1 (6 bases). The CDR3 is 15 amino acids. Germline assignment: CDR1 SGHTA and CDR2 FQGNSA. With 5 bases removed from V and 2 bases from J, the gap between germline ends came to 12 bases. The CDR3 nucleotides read TGTGCCAGCAGCCGAGACAGGAGAAACACCGGGGAGCTGTTTTTT. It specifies CASSRDRRNTGELFF.

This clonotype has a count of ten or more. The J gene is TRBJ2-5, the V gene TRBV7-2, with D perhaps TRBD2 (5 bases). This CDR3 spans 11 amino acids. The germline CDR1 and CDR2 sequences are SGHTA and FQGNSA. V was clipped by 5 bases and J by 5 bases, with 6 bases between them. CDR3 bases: TGTGCCAGCAGCCGAGGGGAGACCCAGTACTTC. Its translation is CASSRGETQYF.

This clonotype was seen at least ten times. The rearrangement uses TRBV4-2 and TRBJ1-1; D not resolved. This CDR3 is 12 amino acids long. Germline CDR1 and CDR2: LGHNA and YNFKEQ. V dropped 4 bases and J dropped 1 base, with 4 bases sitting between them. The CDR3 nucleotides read TGTGCCAGCAGCCCGGGGAACACTGAAGCTTTCTTT. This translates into CASSPGNTEAFF.

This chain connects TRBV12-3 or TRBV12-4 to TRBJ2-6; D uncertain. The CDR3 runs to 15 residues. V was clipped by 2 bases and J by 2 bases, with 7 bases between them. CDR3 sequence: CASSLLLTGANVLTF. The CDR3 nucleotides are TGTGCCAGCAGTTTACTGTTAACTGGGGCCAACGTCCTGACTTTC.

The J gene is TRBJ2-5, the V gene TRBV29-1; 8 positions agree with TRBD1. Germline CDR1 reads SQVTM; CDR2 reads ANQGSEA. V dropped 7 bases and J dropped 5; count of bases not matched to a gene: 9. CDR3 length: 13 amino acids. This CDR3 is CSARTGRGETQYF. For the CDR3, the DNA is TGCAGCGCCCGGACAGGGAGAGGGGAGACCCAGTACTTC.

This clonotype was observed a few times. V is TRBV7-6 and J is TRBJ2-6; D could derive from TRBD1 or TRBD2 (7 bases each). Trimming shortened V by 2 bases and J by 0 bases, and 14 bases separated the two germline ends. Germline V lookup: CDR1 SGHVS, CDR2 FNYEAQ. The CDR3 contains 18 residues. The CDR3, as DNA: TGTGCCAGCAGCTTATGGGAGGGGGCCACCTCTGGGGCCAACGTCCTGACTTTC. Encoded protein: CASSLWEGATSGANVLTF.

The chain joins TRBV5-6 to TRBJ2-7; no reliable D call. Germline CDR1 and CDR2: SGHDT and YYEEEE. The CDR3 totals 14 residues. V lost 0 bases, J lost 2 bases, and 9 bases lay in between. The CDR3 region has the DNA TGTGCCAGCAGCTTGGCAGTCGGTCCCTACGAGCAGTACGTC. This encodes CASSLAVGPYEQYV.

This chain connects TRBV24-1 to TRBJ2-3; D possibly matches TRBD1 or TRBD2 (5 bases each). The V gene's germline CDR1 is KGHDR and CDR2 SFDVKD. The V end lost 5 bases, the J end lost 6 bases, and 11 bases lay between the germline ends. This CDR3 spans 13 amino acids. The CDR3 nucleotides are TGTGCCACCAGTGTACGGGACGAGGATACGCAGTATTTT. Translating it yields CATSVRDEDTQYF.

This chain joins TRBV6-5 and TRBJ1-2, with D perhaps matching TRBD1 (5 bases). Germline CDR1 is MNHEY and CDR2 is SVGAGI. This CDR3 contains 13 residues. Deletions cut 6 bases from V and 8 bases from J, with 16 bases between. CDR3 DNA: TGTGCCAGCAGACGGGGGGGTGCTGGGGGCTACACCTTC. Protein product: CASRRGGAGGYTF.

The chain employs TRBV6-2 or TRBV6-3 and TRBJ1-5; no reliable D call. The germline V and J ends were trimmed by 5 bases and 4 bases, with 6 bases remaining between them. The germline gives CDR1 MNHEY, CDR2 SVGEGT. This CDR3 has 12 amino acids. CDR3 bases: TGTGCCAGCAGTGGCAGAAATCAGCCCCAGCATTTT. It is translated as CASSGRNQPQHF.

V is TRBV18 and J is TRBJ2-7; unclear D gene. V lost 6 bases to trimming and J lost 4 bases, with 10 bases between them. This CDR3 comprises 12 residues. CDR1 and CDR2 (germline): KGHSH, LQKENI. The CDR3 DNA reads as TGTGCCAGCTCCCCAAAGTTGTACGAGCAGTACGTC. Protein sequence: CASSPKLYEQYV.

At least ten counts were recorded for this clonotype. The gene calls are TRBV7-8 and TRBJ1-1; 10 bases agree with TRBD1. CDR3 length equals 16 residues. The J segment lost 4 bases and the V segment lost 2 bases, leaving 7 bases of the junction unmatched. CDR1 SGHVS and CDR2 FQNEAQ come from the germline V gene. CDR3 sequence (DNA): TGTGCCAGCAGCTTAAAGAGGGACAGGGGACGCACTGAAGCTTTCTTT. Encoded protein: CASSLKRDRGRTEAFF.

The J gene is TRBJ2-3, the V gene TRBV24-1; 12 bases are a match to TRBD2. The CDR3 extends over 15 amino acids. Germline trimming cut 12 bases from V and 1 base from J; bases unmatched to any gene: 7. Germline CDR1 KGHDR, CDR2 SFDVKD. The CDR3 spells CAASSGGAGTDTQYF. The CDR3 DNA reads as TGTGCCGCTTCTAGCGGGGGGGCCGGCACAGATACGCAGTATTTT.

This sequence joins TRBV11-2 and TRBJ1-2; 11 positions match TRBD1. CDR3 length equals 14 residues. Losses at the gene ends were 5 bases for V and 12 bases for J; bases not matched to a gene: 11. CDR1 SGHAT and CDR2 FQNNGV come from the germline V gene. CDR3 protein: CASSGLDRGRGDTF. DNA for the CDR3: TGTGCCAGCAGCGGCCTGGACAGGGGGCGAGGAGACACCTTC.

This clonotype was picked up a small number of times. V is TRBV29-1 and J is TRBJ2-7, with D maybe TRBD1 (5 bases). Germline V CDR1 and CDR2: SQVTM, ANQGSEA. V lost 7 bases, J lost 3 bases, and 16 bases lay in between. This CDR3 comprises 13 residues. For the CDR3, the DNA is TGCAGCGCCAAGTTGACAGATAGCTACGAGCAGTACTTC. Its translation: CSAKLTDSYEQYF.

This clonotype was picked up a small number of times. In DNA form, the CDR3 reads TGCGCCAGCAGCTTGTTTCCGACGGCCGGGGAGCTGTTTTTT. Translation gives CASSLFPTAGELFF. The rearrangement links TRBV5-1 to TRBJ2-2; no reliable D call. CDR3 size: 14 residues. The germline V gene encodes CDR1 SGHRS and CDR2 YFSETQ. Trimming removed 1 base from V and 6 bases from J, with 10 bases in between.

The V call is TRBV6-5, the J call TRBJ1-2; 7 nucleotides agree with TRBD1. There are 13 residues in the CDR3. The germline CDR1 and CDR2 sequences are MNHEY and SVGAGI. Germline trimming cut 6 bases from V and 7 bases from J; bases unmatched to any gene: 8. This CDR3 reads CASSDRDMVGYTF. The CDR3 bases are TGTGCCAGCAGCGACAGGGACATGGTTGGCTACACCTTC.

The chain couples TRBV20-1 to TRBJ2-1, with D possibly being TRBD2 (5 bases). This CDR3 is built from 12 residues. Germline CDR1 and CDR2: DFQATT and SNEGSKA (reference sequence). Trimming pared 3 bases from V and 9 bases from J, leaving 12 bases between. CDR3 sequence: CSASRDYGEQFF. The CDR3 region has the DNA TGCAGTGCTAGTCGGGATTACGGTGAGCAGTTCTTC.

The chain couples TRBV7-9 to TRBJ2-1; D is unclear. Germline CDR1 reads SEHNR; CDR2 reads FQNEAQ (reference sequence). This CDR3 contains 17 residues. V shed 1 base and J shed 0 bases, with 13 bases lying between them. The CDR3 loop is CASSLGAAESSYNEQFF. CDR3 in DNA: TGTGCCAGCAGCTTAGGGGCCGCAGAGAGCTCCTACAATGAGCAGTTCTTC. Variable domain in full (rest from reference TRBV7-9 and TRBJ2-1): DTGVSQNPRHKITKRGQNVTFRCDPISEHNRLYWYRQTLGQGPEFLTYFQNEAQLEKSRLLSDRFSAERPKGSFSTLEIQRTEQGDSAMYLCASSLGAAESSYNEQFFGPGTRLTVL.

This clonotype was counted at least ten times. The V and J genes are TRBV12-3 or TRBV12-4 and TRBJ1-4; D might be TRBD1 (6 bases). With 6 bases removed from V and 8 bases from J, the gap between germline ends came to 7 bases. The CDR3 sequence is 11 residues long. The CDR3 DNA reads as TGTGCCAGCAGCCAGGGGGAAAAACTGTTTTTT. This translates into CASSQGEKLFF.

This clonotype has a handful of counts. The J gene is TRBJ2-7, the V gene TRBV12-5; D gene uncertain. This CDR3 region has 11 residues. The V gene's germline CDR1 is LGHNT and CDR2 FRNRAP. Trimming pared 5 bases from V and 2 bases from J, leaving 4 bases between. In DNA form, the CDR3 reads TGTGCTAGTGGTCCTCCCTACGAGCAGTACTTC. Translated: CASGPPYEQYF.

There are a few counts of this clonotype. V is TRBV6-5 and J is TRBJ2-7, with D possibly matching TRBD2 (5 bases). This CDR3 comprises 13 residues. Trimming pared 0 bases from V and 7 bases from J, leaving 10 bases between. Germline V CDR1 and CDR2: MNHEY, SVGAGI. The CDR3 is CASSYSRGGEQYV. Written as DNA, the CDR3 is TGTGCCAGCAGTTACTCGAGAGGAGGTGAGCAGTACGTC.

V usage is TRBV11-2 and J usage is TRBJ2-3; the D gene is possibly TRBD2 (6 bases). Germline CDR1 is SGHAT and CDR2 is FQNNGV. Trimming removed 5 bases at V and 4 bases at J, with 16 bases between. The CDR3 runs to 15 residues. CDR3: CASSPGDGWADTQYF. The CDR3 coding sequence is TGTGCCAGCAGCCCGGGGGACGGTTGGGCAGATACGCAGTATTTT.